This is a list of T cell receptor beta chains from one sample in a study of control samples from healthy donors and cancer patients. Measured with immunoSEQ multiplex PCR; TCRdb has only the in-frame clones, and not every one. The table has 150,000 or so clones, roughly 90% seen once. Sequencing was carried out using blood. All receptors derive from a man aged 25-40 years in good health. Each CDR3 is given with its conserved first and last residue. The D gene is left open where the match is weak.

TRBV5-1 | TRBD1 | CASSSATGVEQYF
TRBV7-2 | TRBD2 | CASSWTSGSTGELFF
TRBV12-3/TRBV12-4 | NA | CASSFSYEQYF
TRBV27 | NA | CASSLLGAGTDTQYF
TRBV7-2 | NA | CASSLIGERSEQYF
TRBV10-3 | NA | CAISESVAGPGNQPQHF
TRBV24-1 | NA | CATSDGASRGYEQYF
TRBV30 | NA | CAWSRPPPQLFF
TRBV28 | NA | CASSGWDEQYF
TRBV2 | NA | CASSEQALNSPLHF
TRBV5-4 | NA | CASSSGYYGYTF
TRBV7-3 | NA | CASSLTSGQGAVAEQYF
TRBV7-6 | TRBD1 | CASSLGDLSRGNEQFF
TRBV29-1 | NA | CSVEGVSYEQYF
TRBV4-1 | NA | CASSQRHLSGNTIYF
TRBV4-1 | NA | CASSQDIEQSNTGELFF
TRBV6-2/TRBV6-3 | TRBD2 | CASSRTSGGQAGTQYF
TRBV4-3 | NA | CASSQGLGGNNEKLFF
TRBV25-1 | NA | CASSEAGPYENEKLFF
TRBV11-2 | NA | CASSPPVGEQYF
TRBV29-1 | NA | CSVGGGQETQYF
TRBV21-1 | NA | CANGGNTEAFF
TRBV11-2 | NA | CASSLAPAEGGYTF
TRBV28 | NA | CASSFEGTANQPQHF
TRBV7-2 | NA | CASSPTAPRNTEAFF
TRBV6-1 | NA | CASSEGGEGETQYF
TRBV7-8 | TRBD1 | CASSPEGQHSGNTIYF
TRBV7-9 | TRBD2 | CASSLGGAGSTDTQYF
TRBV6-5 | TRBD2 | CASSPLAGGGQFF
TRBV29-1 | TRBD2 | CSAEAGALDEQFF
TRBV6-5 | NA | CATVGMRGQNNEQFF
TRBV20-1 | NA | CSASITKETQYF
TRBV3-1/TRBV3-2 | NA | CASSQPGGTEAFF
TRBV5-8 | NA | CASSLYTTGTTNYGYTF
TRBV5-1 | NA | CASSLTGDSNQPQHF
TRBV19 | NA | CASSISYTQGKQPQHF
TRBV7-9 | TRBD1 | CASSGNRGPSYNEQFF
TRBV29-1 | TRBD1 | CSVGTGAQETQYF
TRBV6-2/TRBV6-3 | NA | CASSFGGGYTF
TRBV2 | NA | CASKQGYDGYTF
TRBV28 | NA | CASSPQTVGDYEQYF
TRBV6-5 | TRBD1 | CASRPGQAAKNIQYF
TRBV4-2 | TRBD1 | CASSRGTGVETQYF
TRBV5-1 | NA | CASSLASAGDNSPLHF
TRBV7-2 | TRBD2 | CASSVQRQRDTDTQYF
TRBV7-9 | TRBD1 | CASSFLSGTGYEQYF
TRBV28 | TRBD1 | CASSSGQGNYGYTF
TRBV19 | TRBD2 | CASSVAGDYTGELFF
TRBV11-2 | NA | CASSPGHRSGNTIYF
TRBV4-2 | NA | CASSHLGSRSQETQYF
TRBV6-1 | TRBD1 | CASSERDRGGYTF
TRBV7-8 | TRBD1 | CASSLGTGGSPLHF
TRBV7-2 | NA | CASMKGQGSPLHF
TRBV6-5 | NA | CASSPPGTLEQYF
TRBV5-1 | NA | CASSLEGSREAFF
TRBV3-1/TRBV3-2 | NA | CASSRGSLDYEQYF
TRBV7-9 | NA | CASSRPGGGSTDTQYF